This TCR beta chain is from a study of graft-versus-host responses after intestinal transplantation. Whole-study context: Recipients obtained multivisceral, liver-intestinal, or isolated intestinal transplants. Anti-thymocyte globulin induction was given to all recipients, followed by tacrolimus and steroids for about 3 years.

General study findings and limits: GvH clonotypes were identified within recipient marrow, with a subset emerging first in ileum or blood. Individuals who had graft-donor T cell macrochimerism had allografts that showed high graft-versus-host to host-versus-graft clonal ratios.

This clone has just one count. Its matching antigen is unknown. Here immunoSEQ multiplex PCR was the method, and the copy in TCRdb shows in-frame clones only, minus some. The sample records about 130,000 clones, roughly 91% being singletons. Germline CDR1 and CDR2: SGHVS and FQNEAQ. The CDR3 runs 18 residues. V trimming: 0 bases; J trimming: 5 bases; junction bases outside the gene matches: 12. The chain employs TRBV7-8 and TRBJ2-1; TRBD2 aligns across 8 bases. This clonotype was sampled from a human donor who received an intestinal transplant. The sample here was unstimulated CD4+ T cells sorted from spleen or lymph node cells, taken before intestinal transplant. The DNA for the CDR3 is TGTGCCAGCAGCTTAGCATGGAGCGGGAGAAGCCCCCACAATGAGCAGTTCTTC. Protein product: CASSLAWSGRSPHNEQFF. Combining the CDR3 with reference TRBV7-8 and TRBJ2-1 gives the whole variable domain GAGVSQSPRYKVAKRGQDVALRCDPISGHVSLFWYQQALGQGPEFLTYFQNEAQLDKSGLPSDRFFAERPEGSVSTLKIQRTQQEDSAVYLCASSLAWSGRSPHNEQFFGPGTRLTVL.